Each of the 12 T cell receptor beta chains below was sequenced from the same sample in a study of beta chain features in type 1 diabetes. Of the isolated RNA, all was reverse transcribed, and so the sequenced material was expressed TCRB transcripts. Some clones are missing from TCRdb's copy, which holds only in-frame ones; the method was immunoSEQ multiplex PCR. The data contain approximately 100,000 clones, around 40% of them seen just once; the ten biggest clones take up 0.065%. Sample: stem cell memory CD4+ T cells from blood. The receptors stem from a young woman in good health.

The chain uses TRBV6-5 and TRBJ2-6; tentatively, D is TRBD1 (6 bases). The germline CDR1 and CDR2 sequences are MNHEY and SVGAGI. The CDR3 is 16 amino acids. V was clipped by 2 bases and J by 0 bases, with 8 bases between them. This CDR3 reads CASSYTGHSGANVLTF. CDR3 sequence (DNA): TGTGCCAGCAGTTACACGGGACACTCTGGGGCCAACGTCCTGACTTTC.

This chain uses TRBV7-9 with TRBJ1-2, with 8 bases matching TRBD1. There are 15 residues in the CDR3. The V gene's germline CDR1 is SEHNR and CDR2 FQNEAQ (reference sequence). V lost 4 bases, J lost 1 base, and 5 bases stayed unmatched. CDR3: CASSWDRKFNYGYTF. The DNA of the CDR3 is TGTGCCAGCAGCTGGGACAGGAAGTTTAACTATGGCTACACCTTC.

The chain uses TRBV29-1 and TRBJ2-7; D is undetermined. The CDR3 extends over 13 amino acids. Germline V CDR1 and CDR2: SQVTM, ANQGSEA. The ends were cut back, 4 bases at V and 3 bases at J, with 13 bases in the middle. CDR3 in DNA: TGCAGCGTTGCCCGCCGGAGAAACTACGAGCAGTACTTC. Encoded protein: CSVARRRNYEQYF.

In this sample, this clone turned up a few times. V and J are TRBV19 and TRBJ1-4; 10 positions match TRBD1. V lost 10 bases and J lost 8; bases outside the gene matches: 4. Germline loops: CDR1 LNHDA, CDR2 SQIVND (reference sequence). The CDR3 consists of 12 residues. DNA of the CDR3: TGTGCCACGACAGGGGGCCGGGAAAAACTGTTTTTT. Protein product: CATTGGREKLFF.

The V call is TRBV27, the J call TRBJ2-1; D is possibly TRBD1 (5 bases). Germline V lookup: CDR1 MNHEY, CDR2 SMNVEV (reference sequence). V was pared by 3 bases and J by 2 bases, with 11 bases between. The CDR3 runs 15 residues. CDR3 residues: CASSFWQGTYNEQFF. The DNA of the CDR3 is TGTGCCAGCAGTTTTTGGCAGGGCACCTACAATGAGCAGTTCTTC.

This clone was counted a few times. This chain joins TRBV5-1 and TRBJ1-1; D call uncertain. The CDR3 has 13 amino acids. CDR1 and CDR2 (germline): SGHRS, YFSETQ. The V end was cut by 5 bases, the J end by 0 bases, with 8 bases between. The CDR3 loop reads CASRQTMNTEAFF. DNA for the CDR3: TGCGCCAGCAGACAGACAATGAACACTGAAGCTTTCTTT.

This clone was seen only a few times. The sample holds other DNA sequences that translate to the same CDR3. The chain combines TRBV18 with TRBJ2-3; no firm D call. The CDR3 runs to 11 residues. The V end lost 9 bases, the J end lost 0 bases, and 4 bases lay between the germline ends. Germline V gene sequence: CDR1 KGHSH, CDR2 LQKENI. CDR3 DNA: TGTGCCAGTTCGAGCACAGATACGCAGTATTTT. Amino acids: CASSSTDTQYF.

J is TRBJ2-5 and V is TRBV29-1; D possibly corresponds to TRBD2 (7 bases). The DNA matches TRBJ2-7 better at its end, which makes the J call doubtful. Looked up from germline, CDR1 is SQVTM and CDR2 is ANQGSEA. The CDR3 spans 14 residues. The CDR3 DNA reads TGCAGCGTTGGGGAGGGAGGGGGGGTGAACGAGCAGTACTTC. Its translation: CSVGEGGGVNEQYF.

This clone was seen only a few times. The V call is TRBV5-1, the J call TRBJ2-7, with D tentatively TRBD2 (6 bases). V lost 7 bases and J 2 bases, leaving 19 bases between the germline ends. In germline, CDR1 is SGHRS, CDR2 YFSETQ. This CDR3 spans 15 amino acids. The CDR3 reads CASPYPGSPTYEQYF. As DNA, the CDR3 is TGCGCCAGCCCCTACCCCGGGAGTCCCACCTACGAGCAGTACTTC. Looking up the rest from reference TRBV5-1 and TRBJ2-7 gives the full variable domain: KAGVTQTPRYLIKTRGQQVTLSCSPISGHRSVSWYQQTPGQGLQFLFEYFSETQRNKGNFPGRFSGRQFSNSRSEMNVSTLELGDSALYLCASPYPGSPTYEQYFGPGTRLTVT.

This clone was seen a handful of times. The chain uses TRBV29-1 and TRBJ2-4, with 11 bases that match TRBD1. This CDR3 has 20 residues. CDR1 is SQVTM, CDR2 ANQGSEA, per germline. Unmatched junction bases numbered 14, after V lost 0 bases and J lost 1 base. DNA of the CDR3: TGCAGCGTTGAAGAAGGGATTCTGGACAGGGGGCGCGAGGCCAAAAACATTCAGTACTTC. As protein: CSVEEGILDRGREAKNIQYF. Full variable domain (outside the CDR3, taken from reference TRBV29-1 and TRBJ2-4): SAVISQKPSRDICQRGTSLTIQCQVDSQVTMMFWYRQQPGQSLTLIATANQGSEATYESGFVIDKFPISRPNLTFSTLTVSNMSPEDSSIYLCSVEEGILDRGREAKNIQYFGAGTRLSVL.

V usage is TRBV19 and J usage is TRBJ2-2, with TRBD2 matching over 7 bases. Germline CDR1 LNHDA, CDR2 SQIVND (reference sequence). Germline trimming cut 6 bases from V and 3 bases from J; bases unmatched to any gene: 4. This CDR3 is 14 amino acids long. CDR3 coding DNA: TGTGCCAGTAGAATCAGCGGGGACACCGGGGAGCTGTTTTTT. Translated: CASRISGDTGELFF.

This clone was picked up a small number of times. The chain is built from TRBV5-6 and TRBJ1-1, with D possibly matching TRBD1 (5 bases). Per the germline V gene, CDR1 is SGHDT and CDR2 is YYEEEE. CDR3 length equals 13 residues. V lost 5 bases and J lost 2, with 10 bases in between. CDR3 in DNA: TGTGCCAGCAGTCGGACACTTAACACTGAAGCTTTCTTT. This sequence encodes CASSRTLNTEAFF.